The table lists the clone carrying this TCR beta chain with a count of one. This entry belongs to a study of blood T cell repertoires in COVID-19. TCRdb's copy holds only in-frame clones and misses some; the assay was immunoSEQ multiplex PCR. The profile shows some 180,000 clones, 89% of them singletons. The CDR3 totals 13 residues. V trimming: 5 bases; J trimming: 8 bases; junction bases outside the gene matches: 6. Germline CDR1 reads WSHSY; CDR2 reads SAAADI. V usage is TRBV10-2 and J usage is TRBJ2-1; 7 bases align to TRBD1. The source of this sequence is a man aged 35-49 years with acute or convalescent COVID-19. Sequencing used peripheral blood. As DNA, the CDR3 is TGCGCCAGCAGTAGAAACAGGGGTGATGAGCAGTTCTTC. Protein: CASSRNRGDEQFF.